What follows describes a single T cell receptor beta chain. What it binds is unknown. The assay was run at deep level. Only in-frame clones appear in the TCRdb table, and some are missing; sequencing was by immunoSEQ multiplex PCR. The profile shows 850,000 to 1,100,000 clones, roughly 80% of them singletons. The data belong to a study of shared clonotypes between healthy human individuals. Study-wide findings and caveats: Around 5% was the fraction of naive CD4 clonotypes found shared across several donors. Deeper or shallower sequencing was expected to change how clonotypes are shared among donors. Clonotypes shared by all four donors outscored non-shared clonotypes in generation probability.

The germline CDR1 and CDR2 sequences are SGHTA and FQGNSA. The CDR3 extends over 12 amino acids. Trimming removed 5 bases from V and 6 bases from J, with 7 bases in between. The sample comprised memory CD4+ T cells from PBMCs. Subset indicated: CD45RA-negative fraction. J is TRBJ2-2 and V is TRBV7-2; unclear D gene. The source is a man younger than 35 in good health. Some clones in this sample may be carry-over from other donors' samples. CDR3 in amino acids: CASSPQAGELFF. The DNA of the CDR3 is TGTGCCAGCAGCCCCCAGGCCGGGGAGCTGTTTTTT.